Presented here are 5 T cell receptor beta chains from one specimen sequenced in a study of T cell responses to AZD1222 COVID-19 vaccine. TCRdb keeps only in-frame clones here, not all; method: immunoSEQ multiplex PCR. The repertoire holds around 170,000 clones, with approximately 90% as singletons. This specimen consisted of peripheral blood, obtained on day 0 of AZD1222 vaccination. These receptors were taken from an adult in good health.

This clone has only one observation. The chain employs TRBV7-6 and TRBJ2-3; TRBD2 aligns across 16 bases. The CDR3 totals 21 residues. J gave up 2 bases and V 5 bases, and 16 bases lay outside the gene matches. CDR1 is SGHVS, CDR2 FNYEAQ, per germline. The CDR3 sequence is CASSQTAPGLAGGPVTDTQYF. For the CDR3, the DNA is TGTGCCAGCAGCCAAACCGCCCCGGGACTAGCGGGGGGGCCGGTCACAGATACGCAGTATTTT.

The V and J genes are TRBV6-5 and TRBJ1-1; D is undetermined. The CDR3 has 13 residues. V lost 7 bases, J lost 5 bases, and 14 bases lay in between. Germline CDR1 and CDR2: MNHEY and SVGAGI. The CDR3 spells CASTKTGRTEAFF. For the CDR3, the DNA is TGTGCCAGCACCAAGACTGGGCGGACTGAAGCTTTCTTT.

The CDR3 loop is CASGDLPTYEQYF. CDR3 DNA sequence: TGTGCCAGCGGAGACTTACCGACCTACGAGCAGTACTTC. This sequence joins TRBV6-5 and TRBJ2-7; D is unresolved. V was trimmed by 8 bases and J by 2 bases, leaving 13 bases between them. CDR3 size: 13 residues. Germline lookup yields CDR1 MNHEY and CDR2 SVGAGI.

V and J are TRBV6-1 and TRBJ1-2; the D is unclear. The CDR3 runs to 13 residues. V was trimmed by 2 bases and J by 5 bases, leaving 9 bases between them. The germline V gene has CDR1 MNHNS and CDR2 SASEGT. The CDR3 region has the DNA TGTGCCAGCAGTGAATCTTGGGGATATGGCTACACCTTC. Amino acids: CASSESWGYGYTF.

The chain recombines TRBV27 with TRBJ2-5; 7 bases are shared with TRBD1. The CDR3 totals 16 residues. V lost 6 bases to trimming and J lost 2 bases; unmatched junction nucleotides: 12. Looked up from germline, CDR1 is MNHEY and CDR2 is SMNVEV (reference sequence). As DNA, the CDR3 is TGTGCCAGCAGCCCCCGGACAGGTAACCCACAAGAGACCCAGTACTTC. This encodes CASSPRTGNPQETQYF.